These 2 T cell receptor beta chains came from one sample sequenced in a study of cytomegalovirus exposure and HLA in healthy donors. Both 60 Vbeta primers and 13 Jbeta primers went into the PCR. TCRdb keeps only in-frame clones here, not all; method: immunoSEQ multiplex PCR. The sample holds fewer than 200,000 clones, approximately 80% seen once. Sequencing was performed on PBMCs. The receptors here all came from a male donor in good health and CMV-seropositive.

The CDR3: CASKRDRGGEQYF. CDR3 coding DNA: TGTGCCAGCAAGCGGGACAGGGGTGGCGAGCAGTACTTC. The chain joins TRBV6-5 to TRBJ2-7, with 10 bases matching TRBD1. Germline-derived CDR1 and CDR2 are MNHEY and SVGAGI. V dropped 7 bases and J dropped 6; count of bases not matched to a gene: 6. The CDR3 length is 13 residues.

V usage is TRBV18 and J usage is TRBJ2-1; 8 bases are a match to TRBD2. Per the germline V gene, CDR1 is KGHSH and CDR2 is LQKENI. This CDR3 is 15 amino acids long. Trimming cost V 3 bases and J 7 bases; bases outside gene matches: 8. CDR3 DNA sequence: TGTGCCAGCTCACCCTCAGCGGGGGCGGGGAATGAGCAGTTCTTC. This translates into CASSPSAGAGNEQFF.